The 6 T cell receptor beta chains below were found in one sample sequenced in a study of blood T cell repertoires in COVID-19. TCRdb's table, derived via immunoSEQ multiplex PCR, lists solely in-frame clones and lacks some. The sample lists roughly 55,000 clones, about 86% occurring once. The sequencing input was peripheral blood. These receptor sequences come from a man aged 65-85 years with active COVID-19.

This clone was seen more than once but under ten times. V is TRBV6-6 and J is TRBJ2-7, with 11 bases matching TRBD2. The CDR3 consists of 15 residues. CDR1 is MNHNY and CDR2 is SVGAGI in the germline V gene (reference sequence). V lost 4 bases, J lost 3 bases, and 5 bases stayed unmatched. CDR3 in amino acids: CASSSRLAGLYEQYF. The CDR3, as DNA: TGTGCCAGCAGTTCCCGACTAGCGGGACTCTACGAGCAGTACTTC.

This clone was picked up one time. CDR3 sequence reads: CASAINQGAAGYTF. The CDR3 DNA sequence: TGCGCCAGCGCTATAAACCAGGGGGCTGCAGGCTACACCTTC. The chain carries TRBV5-1 and TRBJ1-2; 8 positions match TRBD1. V lost 7 bases, J lost 8 bases, and 13 bases stayed unmatched. Germline V CDR1 and CDR2: SGHRS, YFSETQ. The CDR3 sequence is 14 residues long.

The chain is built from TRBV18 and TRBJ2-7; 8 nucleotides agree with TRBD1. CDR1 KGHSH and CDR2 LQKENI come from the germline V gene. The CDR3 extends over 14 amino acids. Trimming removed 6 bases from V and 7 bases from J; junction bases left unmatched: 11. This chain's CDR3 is CASSPGTGPLEQYF. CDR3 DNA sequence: TGTGCCAGCTCGCCCGGGACAGGTCCTTTGGAGCAGTACTTC.

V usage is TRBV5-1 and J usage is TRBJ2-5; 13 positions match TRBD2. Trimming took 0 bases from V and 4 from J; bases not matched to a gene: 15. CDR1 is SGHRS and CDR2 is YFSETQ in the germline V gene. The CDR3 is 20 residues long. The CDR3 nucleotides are TGCGCCAGCAGCTTGGACCCGAGGACTAGCGGGGGCCCTTCGGGAGAGACCCAGTACTTC. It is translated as CASSLDPRTSGGPSGETQYF.

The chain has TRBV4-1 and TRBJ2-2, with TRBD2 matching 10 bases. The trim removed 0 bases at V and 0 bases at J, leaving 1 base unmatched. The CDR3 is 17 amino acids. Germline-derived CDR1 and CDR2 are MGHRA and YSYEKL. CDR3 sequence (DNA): TGCGCCAGCAGCCAAGAAAGCGGGGGGGCGAACACCGGGGAGCTGTTTTTT. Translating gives CASSQESGGANTGELFF.

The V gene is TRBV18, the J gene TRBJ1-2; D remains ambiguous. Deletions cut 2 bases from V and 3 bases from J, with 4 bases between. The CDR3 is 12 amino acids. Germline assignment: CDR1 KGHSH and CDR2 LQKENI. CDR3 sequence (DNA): TGTGCCAGCTCACCATTAGACTATGGCTACACCTTC. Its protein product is CASSPLDYGYTF.